Sequencing of this T cell receptor beta chain was carried out in a study of blood T cell repertoires in COVID-19. At the level of the study: Acute and convalescent COVID-19 specimens originated in the United States, Italy and Spain.

Clones were read by immunoSEQ multiplex PCR, and TCRdb kept only the in-frame ones, dropping some. The profile shows more than 80,000 clones, 90% of them singletons. This CDR3 comprises 16 residues. J was trimmed by 3 bases and V by 0 bases; bases with no gene match: 7. CDR1 is MGHRA and CDR2 is YSYEKL in the germline V gene. Sample: peripheral blood. This receptor was obtained from a young man with COVID-19, enrolled during active disease. This chain uses TRBV4-1 with TRBJ2-7; 8 positions match TRBD2. CDR3 amino acids: CASSQDGPGGFYEQYF. DNA for the CDR3: TGCGCCAGCAGCCAAGATGGGCCGGGAGGGTTCTACGAGCAGTACTTC.